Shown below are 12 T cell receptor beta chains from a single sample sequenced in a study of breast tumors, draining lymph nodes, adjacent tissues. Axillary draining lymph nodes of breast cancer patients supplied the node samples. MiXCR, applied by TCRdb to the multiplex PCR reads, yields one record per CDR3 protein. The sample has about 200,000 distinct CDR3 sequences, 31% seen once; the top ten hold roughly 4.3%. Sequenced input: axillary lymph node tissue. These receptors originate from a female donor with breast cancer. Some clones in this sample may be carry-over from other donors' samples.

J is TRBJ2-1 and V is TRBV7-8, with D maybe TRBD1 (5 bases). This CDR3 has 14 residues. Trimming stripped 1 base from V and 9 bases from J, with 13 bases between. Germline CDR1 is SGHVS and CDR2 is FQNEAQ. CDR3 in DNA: TGTGCCAGCAGCTTAGGGGGCGTGATATCTGAGCAGTTCTTC. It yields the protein CASSLGGVISEQFF.

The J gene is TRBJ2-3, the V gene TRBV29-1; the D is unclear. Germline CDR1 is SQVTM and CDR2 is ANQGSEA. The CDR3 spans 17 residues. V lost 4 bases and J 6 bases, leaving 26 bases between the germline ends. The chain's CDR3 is CSVASSLGDTVFDTQYF. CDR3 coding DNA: TGCAGCGTTGCCAGCAGCTTGGGCGACACCGTCTTTGATACGCAGTATTTT.

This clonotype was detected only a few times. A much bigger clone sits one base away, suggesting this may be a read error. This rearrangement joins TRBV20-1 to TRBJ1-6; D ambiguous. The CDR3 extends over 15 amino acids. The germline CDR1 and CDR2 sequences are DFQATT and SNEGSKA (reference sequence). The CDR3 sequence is CSAKTGSSYTSPLHF. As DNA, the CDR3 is TGCAGTGCTAAGACTGGGAGCTCCTATACTTCACCCCTCCACTTT.

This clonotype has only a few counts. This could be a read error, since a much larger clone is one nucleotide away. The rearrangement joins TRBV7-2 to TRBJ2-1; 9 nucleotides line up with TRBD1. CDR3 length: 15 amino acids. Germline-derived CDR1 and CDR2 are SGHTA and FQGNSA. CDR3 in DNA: TGTGCCAGCACCCTCACAGGGGGCACGGCCAATGAGCAGCTCTTC. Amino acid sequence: CASTLTGGTANEQLF.

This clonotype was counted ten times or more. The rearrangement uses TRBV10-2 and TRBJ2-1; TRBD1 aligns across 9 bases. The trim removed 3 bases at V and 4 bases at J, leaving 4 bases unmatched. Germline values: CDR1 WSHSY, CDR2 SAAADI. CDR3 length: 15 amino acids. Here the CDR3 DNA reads TGCGCCAGCAGTGACGTTGGACAGGGGTACAATGAGCAGTTCTTC. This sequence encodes CASSDVGQGYNEQFF.

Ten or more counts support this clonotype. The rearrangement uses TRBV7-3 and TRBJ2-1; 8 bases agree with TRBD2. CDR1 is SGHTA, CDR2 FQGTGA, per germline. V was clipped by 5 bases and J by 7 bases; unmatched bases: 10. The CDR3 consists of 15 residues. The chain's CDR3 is CASSRLPGLGNEQFF. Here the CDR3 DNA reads TGTGCCAGCAGCAGGCTTCCGGGACTAGGAAATGAGCAGTTCTTC. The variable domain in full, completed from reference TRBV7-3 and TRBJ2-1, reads GAGVSQTPSNKVTEKGKYVELRCDPISGHTALYWYRQSLGQGPEFLIYFQGTGAADDSGLPNDRFFAVRPEGSVSTLKIQRTERGDSAVYLCASSRLPGLGNEQFFGPGTRLTVL.

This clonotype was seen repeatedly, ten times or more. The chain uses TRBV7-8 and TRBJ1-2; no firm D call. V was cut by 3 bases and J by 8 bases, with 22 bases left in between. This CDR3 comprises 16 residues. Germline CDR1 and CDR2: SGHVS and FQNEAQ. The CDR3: CASSFLLTFSRRGYTF. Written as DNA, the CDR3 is TGTGCCAGCAGCTTTCTTCTGACATTCTCCCGACGGGGCTACACCTTC.

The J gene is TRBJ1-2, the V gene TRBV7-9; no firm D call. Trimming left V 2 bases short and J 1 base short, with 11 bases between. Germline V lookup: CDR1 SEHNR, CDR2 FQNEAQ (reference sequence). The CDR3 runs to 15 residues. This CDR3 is CASSLNERLNYGYTF. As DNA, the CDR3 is TGTGCCAGCAGCTTAAATGAGCGACTTAACTATGGCTACACCTTC.

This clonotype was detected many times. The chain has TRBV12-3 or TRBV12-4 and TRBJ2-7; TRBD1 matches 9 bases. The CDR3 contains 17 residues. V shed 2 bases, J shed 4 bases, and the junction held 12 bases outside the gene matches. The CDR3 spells CASSLRLWEQGAYEQYF. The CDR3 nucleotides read TGTGCCAGCAGTTTAAGATTATGGGAACAGGGGGCATACGAGCAGTACTTC.

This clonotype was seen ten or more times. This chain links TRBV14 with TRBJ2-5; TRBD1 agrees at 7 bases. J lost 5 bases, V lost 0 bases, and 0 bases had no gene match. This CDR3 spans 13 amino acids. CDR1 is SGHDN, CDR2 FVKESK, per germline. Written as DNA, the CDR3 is TGTGCCAGCAGCCAAGACAGGGGGGAGACCCAGTACTTC. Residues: CASSQDRGETQYF.

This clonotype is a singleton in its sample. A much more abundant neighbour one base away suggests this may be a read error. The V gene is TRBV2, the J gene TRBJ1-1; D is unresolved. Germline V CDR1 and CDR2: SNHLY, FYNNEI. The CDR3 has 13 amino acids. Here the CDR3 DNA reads TGTGCCGGCAGCCCTACAGTAAACACTGAAGCTTTCTTT. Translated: CAGSPTVNTEAFF.

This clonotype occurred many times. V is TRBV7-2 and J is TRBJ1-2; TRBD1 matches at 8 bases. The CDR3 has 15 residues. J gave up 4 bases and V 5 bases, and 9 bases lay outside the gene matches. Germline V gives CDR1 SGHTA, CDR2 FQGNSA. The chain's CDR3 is CASSPQGARGYGYTF. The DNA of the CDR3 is TGTGCCAGCAGCCCTCAGGGGGCGCGGGGCTATGGCTACACCTTC.